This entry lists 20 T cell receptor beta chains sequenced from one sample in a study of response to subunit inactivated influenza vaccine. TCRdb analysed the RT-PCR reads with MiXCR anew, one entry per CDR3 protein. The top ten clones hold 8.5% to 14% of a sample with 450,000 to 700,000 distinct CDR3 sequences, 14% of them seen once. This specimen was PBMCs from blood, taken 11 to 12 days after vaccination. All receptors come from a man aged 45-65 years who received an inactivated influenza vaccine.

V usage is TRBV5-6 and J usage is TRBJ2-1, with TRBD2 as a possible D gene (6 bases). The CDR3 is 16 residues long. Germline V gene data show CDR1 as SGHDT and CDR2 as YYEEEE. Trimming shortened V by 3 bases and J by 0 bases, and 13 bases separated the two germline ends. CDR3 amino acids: CASSSPAGFSYNEQFF. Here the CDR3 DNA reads TGTGCCAGCAGCTCCCCGGCGGGATTCTCCTACAATGAGCAGTTCTTC. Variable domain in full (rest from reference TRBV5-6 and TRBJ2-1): DAGVTQSPTHLIKTRGQQVTLRCSPKSGHDTVSWYQQALGQGPQFIFQYYEEEERQRGNFPDRFSGHQFPNYSSELNVNALLLGDSALYLCASSSPAGFSYNEQFFGPGTRLTVL.

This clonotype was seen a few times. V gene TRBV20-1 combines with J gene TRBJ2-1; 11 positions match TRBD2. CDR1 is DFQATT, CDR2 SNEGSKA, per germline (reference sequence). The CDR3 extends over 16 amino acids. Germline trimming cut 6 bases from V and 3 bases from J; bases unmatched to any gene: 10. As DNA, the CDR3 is TGCAGTGCAAATTTTCCGGGACTAGCGGACTACAATGAGCAGTTCTTC. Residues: CSANFPGLADYNEQFF.

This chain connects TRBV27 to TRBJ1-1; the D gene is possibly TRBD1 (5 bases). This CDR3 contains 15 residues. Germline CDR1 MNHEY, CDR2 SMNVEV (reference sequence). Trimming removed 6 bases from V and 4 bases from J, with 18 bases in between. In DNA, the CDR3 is TGTGCCAGCAGGCTCCTTAGGGGCGCCGTCACTGAAGCTTTCTTT. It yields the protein CASRLLRGAVTEAFF.

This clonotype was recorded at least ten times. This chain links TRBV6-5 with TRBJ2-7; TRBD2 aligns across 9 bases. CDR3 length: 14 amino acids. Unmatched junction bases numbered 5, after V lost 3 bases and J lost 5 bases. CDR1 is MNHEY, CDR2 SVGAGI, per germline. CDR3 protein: CASSYSGSGDEQYF. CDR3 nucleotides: TGTGCCAGCAGTTATAGCGGGAGCGGGGACGAGCAGTACTTC.

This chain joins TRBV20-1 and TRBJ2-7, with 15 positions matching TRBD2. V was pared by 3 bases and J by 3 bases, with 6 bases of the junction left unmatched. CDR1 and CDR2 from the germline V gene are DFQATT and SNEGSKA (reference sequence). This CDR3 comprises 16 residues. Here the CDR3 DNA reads TGCAGTGCTAGCCTGCCGGGACTAGCGGGGGGCTACGAGCAGTACTTC. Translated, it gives CSASLPGLAGGYEQYF.

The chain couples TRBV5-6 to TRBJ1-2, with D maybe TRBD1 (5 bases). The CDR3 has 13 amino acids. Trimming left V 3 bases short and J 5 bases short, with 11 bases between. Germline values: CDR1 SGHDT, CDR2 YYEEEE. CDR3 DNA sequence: TGTGCCAGCAGCTACGGGACGGCTTATGGCTACACCTTC. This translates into CASSYGTAYGYTF.

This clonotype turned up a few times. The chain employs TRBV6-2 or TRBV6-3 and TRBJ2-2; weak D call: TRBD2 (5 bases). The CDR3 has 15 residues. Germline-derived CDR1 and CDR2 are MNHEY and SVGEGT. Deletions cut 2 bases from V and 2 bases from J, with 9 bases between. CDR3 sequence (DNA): TGTGCCAGCAGTTACCTGACTACCAACACCGGGGAGCTGTTTTTT. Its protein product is CASSYLTTNTGELFF.

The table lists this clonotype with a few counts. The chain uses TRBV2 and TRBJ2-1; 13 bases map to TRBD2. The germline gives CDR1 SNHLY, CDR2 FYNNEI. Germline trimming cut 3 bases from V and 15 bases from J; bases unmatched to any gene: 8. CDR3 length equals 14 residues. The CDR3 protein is CASSDRTSGSRRFF. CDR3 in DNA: TGTGCCAGCAGTGACCGGACTAGCGGGAGTAGGCGGTTCTTC.

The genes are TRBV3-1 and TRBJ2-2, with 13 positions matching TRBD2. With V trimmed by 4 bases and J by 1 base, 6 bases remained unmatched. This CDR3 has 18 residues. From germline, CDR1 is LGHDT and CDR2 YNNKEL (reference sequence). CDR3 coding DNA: TGTGCCAGCAGCCTCCGACTAGCGGGGGGTCGGAACACCGGGGAGCTGTTTTTT. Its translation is CASSLRLAGGRNTGELFF.

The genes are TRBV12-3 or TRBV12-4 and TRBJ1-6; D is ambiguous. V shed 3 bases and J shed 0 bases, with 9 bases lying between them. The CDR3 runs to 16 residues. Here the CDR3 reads CASSLRPSSYNSPLHF. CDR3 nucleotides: TGTGCCAGCAGTTTGAGGCCTAGCTCCTATAATTCACCCCTCCACTTT.

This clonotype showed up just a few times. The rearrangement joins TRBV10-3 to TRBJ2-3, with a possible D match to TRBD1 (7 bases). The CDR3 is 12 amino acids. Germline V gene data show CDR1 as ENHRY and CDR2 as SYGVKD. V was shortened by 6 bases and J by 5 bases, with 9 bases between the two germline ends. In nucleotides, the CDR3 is TGTGCCATCAGGCAGGGGGGAGATACGCAGTATTTT. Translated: CAIRQGGDTQYF.

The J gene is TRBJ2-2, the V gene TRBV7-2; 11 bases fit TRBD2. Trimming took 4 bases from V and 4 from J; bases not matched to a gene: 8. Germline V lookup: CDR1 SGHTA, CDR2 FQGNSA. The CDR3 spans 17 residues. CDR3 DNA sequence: TGTGCCAGCAGCTCCGTAGCGGGAGGGTTCGGCACCGGGGAGCTGTTTTTT. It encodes CASSSVAGGFGTGELFF.

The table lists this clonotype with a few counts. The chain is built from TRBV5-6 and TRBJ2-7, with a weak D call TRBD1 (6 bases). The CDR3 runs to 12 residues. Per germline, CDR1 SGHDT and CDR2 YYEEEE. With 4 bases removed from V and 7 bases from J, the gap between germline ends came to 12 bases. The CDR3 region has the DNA TGTGCCAGCAGCGACGGACAGTCGGAGCAGTACTTC. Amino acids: CASSDGQSEQYF.

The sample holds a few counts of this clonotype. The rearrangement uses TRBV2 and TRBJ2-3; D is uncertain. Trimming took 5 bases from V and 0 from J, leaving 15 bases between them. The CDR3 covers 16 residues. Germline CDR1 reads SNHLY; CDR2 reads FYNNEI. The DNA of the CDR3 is TGTGCCAGCAGTCCAGACGCGAAACCTAGCACAGATACGCAGTATTTT. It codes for CASSPDAKPSTDTQYF.

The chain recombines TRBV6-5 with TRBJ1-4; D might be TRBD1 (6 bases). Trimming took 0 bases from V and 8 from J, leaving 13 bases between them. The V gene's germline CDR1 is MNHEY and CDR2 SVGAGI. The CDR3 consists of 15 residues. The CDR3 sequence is CASSYSSGVGEKLFF. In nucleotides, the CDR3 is TGTGCCAGCAGTTACTCGTCAGGGGTGGGGGAAAAACTGTTTTTT.

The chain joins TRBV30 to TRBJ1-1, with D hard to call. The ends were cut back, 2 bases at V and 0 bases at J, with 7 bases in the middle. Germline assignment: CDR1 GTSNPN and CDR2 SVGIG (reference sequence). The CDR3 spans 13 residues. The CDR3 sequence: CAWSQSLNTEAFF. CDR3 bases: TGTGCCTGGAGTCAGAGCCTGAACACTGAAGCTTTCTTT.

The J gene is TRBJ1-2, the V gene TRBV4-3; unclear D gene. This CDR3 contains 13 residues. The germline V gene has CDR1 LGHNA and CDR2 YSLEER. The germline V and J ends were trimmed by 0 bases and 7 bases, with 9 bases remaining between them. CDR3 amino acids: CASSQEFVGGYTF. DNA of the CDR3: TGCGCCAGCAGCCAAGAGTTTGTTGGTGGCTACACCTTC.

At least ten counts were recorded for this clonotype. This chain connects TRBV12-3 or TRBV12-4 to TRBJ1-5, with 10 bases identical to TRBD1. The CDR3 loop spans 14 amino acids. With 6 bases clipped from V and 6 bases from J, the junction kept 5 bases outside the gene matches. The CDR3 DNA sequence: TGTGCCAGCAGCTCTGGGACAGGGGTTCAGCCCCAGCATTTT. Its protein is CASSSGTGVQPQHF.

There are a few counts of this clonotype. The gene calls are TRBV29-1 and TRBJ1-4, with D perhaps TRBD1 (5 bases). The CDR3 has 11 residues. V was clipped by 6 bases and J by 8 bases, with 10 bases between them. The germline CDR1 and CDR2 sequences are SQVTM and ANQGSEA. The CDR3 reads CSVDWGEKLFF. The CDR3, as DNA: TGCAGCGTCGACTGGGGGGAAAAACTGTTTTTT.

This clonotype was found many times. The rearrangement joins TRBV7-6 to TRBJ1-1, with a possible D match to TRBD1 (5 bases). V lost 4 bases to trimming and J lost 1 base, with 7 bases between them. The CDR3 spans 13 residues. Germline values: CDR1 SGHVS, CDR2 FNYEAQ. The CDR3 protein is CASSSGPNTEAFF. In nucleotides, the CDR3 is TGTGCCAGCAGCTCGGGACCGAACACTGAAGCTTTCTTT.